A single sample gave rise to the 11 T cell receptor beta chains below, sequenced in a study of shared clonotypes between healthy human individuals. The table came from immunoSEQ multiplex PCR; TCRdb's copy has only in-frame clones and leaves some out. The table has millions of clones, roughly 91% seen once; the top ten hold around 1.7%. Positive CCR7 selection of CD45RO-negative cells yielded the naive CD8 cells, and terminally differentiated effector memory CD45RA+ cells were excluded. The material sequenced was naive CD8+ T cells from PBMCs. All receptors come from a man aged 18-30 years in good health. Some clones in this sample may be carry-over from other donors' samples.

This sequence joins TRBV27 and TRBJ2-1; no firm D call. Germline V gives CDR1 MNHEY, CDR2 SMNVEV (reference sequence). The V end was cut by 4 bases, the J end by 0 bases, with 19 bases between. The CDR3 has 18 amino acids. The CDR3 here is CASSSRLTGGSSYNEQFF. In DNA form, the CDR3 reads TGTGCCAGCAGTTCCCGACTCACTGGCGGAAGCTCCTACAATGAGCAGTTCTTC.

This CDR3 is CASSASGITDTQYF. The CDR3 DNA follows: TGTGCCAGCAGCGCGAGTGGGATTACAGATACGCAGTATTTT. The chain has TRBV9 and TRBJ2-3; unclear D gene. CDR3 length equals 14 residues. Trimming left V 3 bases short and J 3 bases short, with 11 bases between. Germline V gene lookup returns CDR1 SGDLS and CDR2 YYNGEE.

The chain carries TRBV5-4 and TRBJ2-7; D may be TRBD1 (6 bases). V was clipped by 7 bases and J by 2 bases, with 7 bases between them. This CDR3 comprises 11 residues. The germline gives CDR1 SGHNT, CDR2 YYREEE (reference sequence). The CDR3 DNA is TGTGCCAGCGGGGACACCTACGAGCAGTACTTC. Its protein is CASGDTYEQYF.

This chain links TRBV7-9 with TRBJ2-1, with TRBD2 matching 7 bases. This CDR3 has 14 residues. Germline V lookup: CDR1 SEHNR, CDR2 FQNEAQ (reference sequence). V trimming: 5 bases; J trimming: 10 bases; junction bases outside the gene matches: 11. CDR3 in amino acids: CASSPRGGRVEQFF. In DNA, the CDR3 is TGTGCCAGCAGCCCACGGGGAGGGCGGGTAGAGCAGTTCTTC.

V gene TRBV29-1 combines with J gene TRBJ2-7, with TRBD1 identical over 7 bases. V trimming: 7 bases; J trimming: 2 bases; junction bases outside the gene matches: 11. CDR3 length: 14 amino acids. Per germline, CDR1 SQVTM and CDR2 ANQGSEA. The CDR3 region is CSGLGGTETYEQYF. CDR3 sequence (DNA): TGCAGCGGCCTAGGTGGGACAGAGACCTACGAGCAGTACTTC.

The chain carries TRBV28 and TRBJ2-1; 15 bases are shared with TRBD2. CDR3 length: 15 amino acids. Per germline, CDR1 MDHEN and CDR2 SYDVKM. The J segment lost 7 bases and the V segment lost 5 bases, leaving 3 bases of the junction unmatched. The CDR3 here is CASSPGTSGRNEQFF. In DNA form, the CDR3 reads TGTGCCAGCAGTCCCGGGACTAGCGGGAGGAATGAGCAGTTCTTC.

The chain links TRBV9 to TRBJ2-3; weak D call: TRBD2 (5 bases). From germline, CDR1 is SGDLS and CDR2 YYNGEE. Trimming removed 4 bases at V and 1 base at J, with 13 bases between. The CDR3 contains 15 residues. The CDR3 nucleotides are TGTGCCAGCAGCTCCCGTGGACTCCGCACAGATACGCAGTATTTT. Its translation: CASSSRGLRTDTQYF.

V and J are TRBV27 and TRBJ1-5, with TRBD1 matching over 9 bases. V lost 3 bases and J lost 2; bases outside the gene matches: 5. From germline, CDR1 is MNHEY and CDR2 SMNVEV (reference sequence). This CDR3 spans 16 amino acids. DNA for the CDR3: TGTGCCAGCAGTTTGGGACAGGGTTTTGGCAATCAGCCCCAGCATTTT. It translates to CASSLGQGFGNQPQHF.

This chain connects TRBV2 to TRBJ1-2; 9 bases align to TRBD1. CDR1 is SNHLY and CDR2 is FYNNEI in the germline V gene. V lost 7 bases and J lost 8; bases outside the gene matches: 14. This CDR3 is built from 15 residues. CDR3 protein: CASNTGQGPLWGYTF. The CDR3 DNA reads TGTGCCAGCAATACAGGACAGGGGCCTCTATGGGGCTACACCTTC.

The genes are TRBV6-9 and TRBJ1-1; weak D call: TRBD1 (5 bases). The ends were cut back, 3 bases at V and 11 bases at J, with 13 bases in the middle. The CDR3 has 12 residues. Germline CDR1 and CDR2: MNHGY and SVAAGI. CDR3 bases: TGTGCCAGCAGTTACGGCCCGGGGGGGGCTTTCTTT. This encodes CASSYGPGGAFF.

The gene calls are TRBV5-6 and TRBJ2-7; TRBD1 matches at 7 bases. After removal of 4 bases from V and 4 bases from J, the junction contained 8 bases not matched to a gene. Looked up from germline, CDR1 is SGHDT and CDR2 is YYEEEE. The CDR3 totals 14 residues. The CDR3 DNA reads TGTGCCAGCAGCGGTGGGACAGAACCATACGAGCAGTACTTC. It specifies CASSGGTEPYEQYF.